This TCR beta chain was recorded in a study of glioma-infiltrating T cells after dendritic cell vaccination. Details on this clone: Its ends do not fully match the called genes, so a read error is possible. The identical CDR3 is also encoded by other nucleotide sequences in the sample.

Time point reported: after dendritic cell vaccination, including at tumor progression/relapse. The length of the CDR3 is 17 residues. Germline V CDR1 and CDR2: SGHRS, YFSETQ. Up to 2 ug genomic DNA was used for TCRB CDR3 amplification. Measured with immunoSEQ multiplex PCR; TCRdb has only the in-frame clones, and not every one. The sample has fewer than 75,000 clones; 85% are singletons. The receptor comes from a human donor with glioblastoma. Sequenced here: blood, sampled after dendritic cell vaccination. The chain carries TRBV5-1 and TRBJ1-6, with 8 positions matching TRBD1. CDR3 protein: CASSRAPSGGNNSPLHF. Here the CDR3 DNA reads TGCGCCAGCAGCCGCGCCCCCTCAGGGGGCAATAATTCCCCCCTCCACTTT.